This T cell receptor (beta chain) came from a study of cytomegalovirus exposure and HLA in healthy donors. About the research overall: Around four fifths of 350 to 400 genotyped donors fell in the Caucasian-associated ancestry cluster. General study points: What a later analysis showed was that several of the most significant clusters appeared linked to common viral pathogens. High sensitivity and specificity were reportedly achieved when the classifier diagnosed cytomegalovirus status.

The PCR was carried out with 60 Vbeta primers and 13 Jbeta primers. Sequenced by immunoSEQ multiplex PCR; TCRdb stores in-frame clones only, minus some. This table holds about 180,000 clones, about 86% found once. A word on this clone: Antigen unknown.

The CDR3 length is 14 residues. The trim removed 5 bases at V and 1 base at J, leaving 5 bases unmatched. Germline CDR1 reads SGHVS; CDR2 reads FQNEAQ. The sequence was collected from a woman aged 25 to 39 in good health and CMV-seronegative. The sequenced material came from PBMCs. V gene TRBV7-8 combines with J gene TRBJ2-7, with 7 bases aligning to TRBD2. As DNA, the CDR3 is TGTGCCAGCAGCCAGACTAGCCTATCCTACGAGCAGTACTTC. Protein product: CASSQTSLSYEQYF.